In its sample, the clone carrying this TCR beta chain was seen a few times. Using a J-beta primer mix together with a sample-barcoded 5' primer, a second PCR was run for roughly 7 to 11 cycles. Each cDNA was tagged by a template-switch adaptor containing 12 random nucleotides. TCRdb reanalysed the 5' RACE reads using MiXCR and keeps one entry per CDR3 protein. The sample carries over 950,000 distinct CDR3 sequences, roughly two fifths recorded once. This sample was taken from a study of blood T cells in healthy people across ages. The sample providers were healthy Caucasian people from Russia, aged about 6 to 90. The draw of peripheral blood yielded ten milliliters from each donor. The CDR3 has 16 residues. Germline CDR1 is LGHNA and CDR2 is YNFKEQ. The V and J ends lost 2 bases and 5 bases, in that order; junction bases with no gene match: 11.

The chain has TRBV4-2 and TRBJ2-5; TRBD1 agrees at 7 bases. This TCR was sampled from a man aged 18 to 30 in good health. The sequenced material came from blood. The CDR3 sequence is CASSQLGQPVEETQYF. CDR3 DNA sequence: TGTGCCAGCAGCCAATTGGGACAGCCGGTGGAGGAGACCCAGTACTTC.